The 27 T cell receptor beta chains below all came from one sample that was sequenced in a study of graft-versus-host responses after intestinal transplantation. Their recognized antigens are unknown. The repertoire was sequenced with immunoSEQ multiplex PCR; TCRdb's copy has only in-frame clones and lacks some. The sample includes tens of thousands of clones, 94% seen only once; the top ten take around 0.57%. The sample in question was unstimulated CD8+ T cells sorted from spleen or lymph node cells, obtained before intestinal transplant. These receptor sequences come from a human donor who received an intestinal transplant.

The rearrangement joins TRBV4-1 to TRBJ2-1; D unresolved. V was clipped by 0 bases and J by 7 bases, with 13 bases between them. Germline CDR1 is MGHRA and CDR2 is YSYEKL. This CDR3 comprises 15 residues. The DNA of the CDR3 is TGCGCCAGCAGCCAAGATATTTCCGGCAGTAATGAGCAGTTCTTC. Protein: CASSQDISGSNEQFF.

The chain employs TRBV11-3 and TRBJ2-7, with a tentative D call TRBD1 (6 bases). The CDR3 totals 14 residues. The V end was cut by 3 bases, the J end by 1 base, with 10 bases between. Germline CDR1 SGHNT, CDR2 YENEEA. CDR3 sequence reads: CASSFQGSSYEQYF. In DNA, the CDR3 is TGTGCCAGCAGCTTTCAGGGGAGTTCCTACGAGCAGTACTTC.

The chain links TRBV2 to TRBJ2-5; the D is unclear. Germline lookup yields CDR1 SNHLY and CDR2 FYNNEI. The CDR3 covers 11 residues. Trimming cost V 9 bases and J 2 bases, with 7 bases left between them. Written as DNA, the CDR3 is TGTGCCAGGGGCCCTCAAGAGACCCAGTACTTC. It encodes CARGPQETQYF.

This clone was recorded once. CDR3 protein: CASSLRDGSSYEQYF. CDR3 nucleotide sequence: TGCGCCAGCAGCTTGAGAGACGGAAGCTCCTACGAGCAGTACTTC. The chain combines TRBV5-1 with TRBJ2-7; D is uncertain. The V end was cut by 1 base, the J end by 0 bases, with 11 bases between. The CDR3 has 15 residues. Germline V gives CDR1 SGHRS, CDR2 YFSETQ.

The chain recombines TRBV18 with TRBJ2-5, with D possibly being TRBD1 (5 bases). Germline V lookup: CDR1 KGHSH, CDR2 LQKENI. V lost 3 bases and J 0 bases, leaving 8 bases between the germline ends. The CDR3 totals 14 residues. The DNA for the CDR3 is TGTGCCAGCTCACCCCCAGGGAACCAAGAGACCCAGTACTTC. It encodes CASSPPGNQETQYF.

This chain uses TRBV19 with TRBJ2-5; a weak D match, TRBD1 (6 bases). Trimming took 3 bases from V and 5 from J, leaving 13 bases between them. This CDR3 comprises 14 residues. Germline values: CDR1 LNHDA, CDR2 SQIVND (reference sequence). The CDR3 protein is CASSIQGTGETQYF. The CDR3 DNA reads TGTGCCAGTAGTATCCAGGGGACGGGGGAGACCCAGTACTTC.

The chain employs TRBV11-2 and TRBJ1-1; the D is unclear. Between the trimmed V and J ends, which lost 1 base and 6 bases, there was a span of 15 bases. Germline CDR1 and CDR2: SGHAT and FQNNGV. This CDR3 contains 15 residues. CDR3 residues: CASSLGTPMLSEAFF. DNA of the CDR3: TGTGCCAGCAGCTTAGGGACTCCTATGCTGTCTGAAGCTTTCTTT.

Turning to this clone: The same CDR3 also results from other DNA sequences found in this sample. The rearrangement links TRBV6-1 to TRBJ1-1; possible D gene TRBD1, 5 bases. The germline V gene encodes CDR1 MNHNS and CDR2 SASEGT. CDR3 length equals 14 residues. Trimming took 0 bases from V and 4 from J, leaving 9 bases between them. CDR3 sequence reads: CASSEAQGATEAFF. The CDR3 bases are TGTGCCAGCAGTGAAGCCCAGGGTGCCACTGAAGCTTTCTTT.

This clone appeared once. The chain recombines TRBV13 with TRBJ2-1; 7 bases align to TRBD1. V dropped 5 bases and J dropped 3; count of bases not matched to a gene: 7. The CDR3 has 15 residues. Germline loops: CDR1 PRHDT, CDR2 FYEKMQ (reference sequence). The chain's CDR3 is CASSVRDSLYNEQFF. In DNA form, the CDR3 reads TGTGCCAGCAGCGTCCGGGACAGCCTCTACAATGAGCAGTTCTTC.

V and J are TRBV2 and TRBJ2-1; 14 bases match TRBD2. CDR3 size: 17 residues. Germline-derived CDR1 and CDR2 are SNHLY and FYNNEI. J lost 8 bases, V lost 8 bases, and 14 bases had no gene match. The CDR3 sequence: CASSGLAGVEGGDEQFF. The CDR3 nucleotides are TGTGCCAGCTCGGGACTAGCGGGAGTAGAGGGGGGGGATGAGCAGTTCTTC.

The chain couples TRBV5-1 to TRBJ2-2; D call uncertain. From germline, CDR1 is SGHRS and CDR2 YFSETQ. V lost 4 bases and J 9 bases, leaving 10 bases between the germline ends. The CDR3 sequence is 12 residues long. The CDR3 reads CASSPENRELFF. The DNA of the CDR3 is TGCGCCAGCAGCCCGGAGAACCGGGAGCTGTTTTTT.

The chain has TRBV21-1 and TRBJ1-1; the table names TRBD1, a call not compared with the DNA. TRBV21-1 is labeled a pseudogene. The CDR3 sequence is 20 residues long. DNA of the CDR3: TGTGCCAGCAGCAAAGAGGCAGGGGTCGGCCCCGGGGTACGGAACACTGAAGCTTTCTTT. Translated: CASSKEAGVGPGVRNTEAFF.

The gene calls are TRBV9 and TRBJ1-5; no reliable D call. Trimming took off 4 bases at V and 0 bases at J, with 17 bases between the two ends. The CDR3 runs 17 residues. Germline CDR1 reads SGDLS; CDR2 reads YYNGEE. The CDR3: CASSQDGPGDSNQPQHF. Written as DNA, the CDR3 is TGTGCCAGCAGCCAAGATGGCCCAGGTGATAGCAATCAGCCCCAGCATTTT.

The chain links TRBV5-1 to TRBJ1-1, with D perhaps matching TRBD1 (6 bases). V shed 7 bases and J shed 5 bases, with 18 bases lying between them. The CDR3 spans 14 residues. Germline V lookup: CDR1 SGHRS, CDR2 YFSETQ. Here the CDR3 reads CASGHRGAGTEAFF. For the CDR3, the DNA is TGCGCCAGCGGCCACCGGGGGGCGGGTACTGAAGCTTTCTTT.

The CDR3, as DNA: TGTGCCAGTAATCTTAATGGCCCCTACAATGAGCAGTTCTTC. It is translated as CASNLNGPYNEQFF. The J gene is TRBJ2-1, the V gene TRBV19, with D unclear. Germline lookup yields CDR1 LNHDA and CDR2 SQIVND (reference sequence). This CDR3 has 14 amino acids. V lost 7 bases to trimming and J lost 2 bases, with 12 bases between them.

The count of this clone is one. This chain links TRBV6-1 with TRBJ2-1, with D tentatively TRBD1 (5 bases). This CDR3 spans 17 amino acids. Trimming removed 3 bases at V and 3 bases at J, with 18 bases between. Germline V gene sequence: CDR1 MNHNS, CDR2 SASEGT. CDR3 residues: CASSEEFTGPIYNEQFF. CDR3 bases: TGTGCCAGCAGTGAGGAGTTCACAGGTCCCATCTACAATGAGCAGTTCTTC.

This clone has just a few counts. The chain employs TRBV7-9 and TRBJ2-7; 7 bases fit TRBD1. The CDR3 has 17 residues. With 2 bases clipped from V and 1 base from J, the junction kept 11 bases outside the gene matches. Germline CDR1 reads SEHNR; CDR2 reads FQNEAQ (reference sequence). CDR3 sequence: CASSLPLGTASSYEQYF. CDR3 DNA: TGTGCCAGCAGCTTACCTTTGGGGACAGCTTCGTCCTACGAGCAGTACTTC.

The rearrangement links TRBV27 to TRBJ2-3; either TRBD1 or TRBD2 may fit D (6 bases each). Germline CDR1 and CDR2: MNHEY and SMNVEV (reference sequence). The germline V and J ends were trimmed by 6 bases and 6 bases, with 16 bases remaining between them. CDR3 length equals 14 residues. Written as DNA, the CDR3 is TGTGCCAGCAGGCGGGACACAGCTTATGATACGCAGTATTTT. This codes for CASRRDTAYDTQYF.

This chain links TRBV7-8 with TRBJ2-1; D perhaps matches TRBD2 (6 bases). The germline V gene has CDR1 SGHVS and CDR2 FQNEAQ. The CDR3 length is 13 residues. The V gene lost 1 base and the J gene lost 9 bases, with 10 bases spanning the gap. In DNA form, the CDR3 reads TGTGCCAGCAGCTTAGAGGCCGGGGGTGAGCAGTTCTTC. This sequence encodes CASSLEAGGEQFF.

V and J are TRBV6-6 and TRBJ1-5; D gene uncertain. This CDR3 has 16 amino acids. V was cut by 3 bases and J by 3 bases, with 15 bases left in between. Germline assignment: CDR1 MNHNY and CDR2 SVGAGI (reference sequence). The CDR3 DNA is TGTGCCAGCAGTTATGAAGTCCAGGATCCCAATCAGCCCCAGCATTTT. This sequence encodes CASSYEVQDPNQPQHF.

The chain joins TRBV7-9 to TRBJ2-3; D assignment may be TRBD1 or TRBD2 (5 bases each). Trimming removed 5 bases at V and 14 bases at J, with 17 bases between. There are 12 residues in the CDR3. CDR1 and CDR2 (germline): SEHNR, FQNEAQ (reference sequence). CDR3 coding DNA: TGTGCCAGCAGCGTGGGACCGTCGGAGGCGTATTTT. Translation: CASSVGPSEAYF.

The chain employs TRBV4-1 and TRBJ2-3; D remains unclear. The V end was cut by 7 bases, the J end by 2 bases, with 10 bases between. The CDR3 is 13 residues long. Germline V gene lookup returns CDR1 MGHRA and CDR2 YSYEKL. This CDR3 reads CASTPANTDTQYF. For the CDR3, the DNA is TGCGCCAGCACCCCGGCCAACACAGATACGCAGTATTTT.

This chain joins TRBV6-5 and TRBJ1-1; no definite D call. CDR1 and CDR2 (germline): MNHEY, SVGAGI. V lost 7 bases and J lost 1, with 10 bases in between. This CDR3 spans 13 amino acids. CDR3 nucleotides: TGTGCCAGCACTATTGGGCAGAACACTGAAGCTTTCTTT. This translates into CASTIGQNTEAFF.

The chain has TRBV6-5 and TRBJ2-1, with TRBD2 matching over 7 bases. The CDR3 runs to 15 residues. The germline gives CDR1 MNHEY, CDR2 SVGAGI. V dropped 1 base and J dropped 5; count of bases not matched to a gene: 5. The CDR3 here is CASSYLAGVNNEQFF. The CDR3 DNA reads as TGTGCCAGCAGTTACTTGGCGGGAGTGAACAATGAGCAGTTCTTC.

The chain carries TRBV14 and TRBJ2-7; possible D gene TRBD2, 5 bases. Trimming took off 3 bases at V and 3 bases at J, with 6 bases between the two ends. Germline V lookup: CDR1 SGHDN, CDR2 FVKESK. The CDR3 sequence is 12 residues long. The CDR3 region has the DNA TGTGCCAGCAGCCAGGGAGTCTACGAGCAGTACTTC. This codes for CASSQGVYEQYF.

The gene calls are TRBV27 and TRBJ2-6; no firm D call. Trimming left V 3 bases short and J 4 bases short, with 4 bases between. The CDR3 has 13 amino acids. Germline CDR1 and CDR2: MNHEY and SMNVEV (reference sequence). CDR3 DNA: TGTGCCAGCAGTTTGGGGGGGGCCAACGTCCTGACTTTC. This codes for CASSLGGANVLTF.

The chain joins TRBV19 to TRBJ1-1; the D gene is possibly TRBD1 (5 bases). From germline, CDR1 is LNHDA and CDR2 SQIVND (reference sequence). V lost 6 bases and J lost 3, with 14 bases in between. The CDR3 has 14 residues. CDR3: CASRSRERDTEAFF. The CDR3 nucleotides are TGTGCCAGTAGGTCCAGGGAGCGGGACACTGAAGCTTTCTTT.